This T cell receptor beta chain was obtained from a study of blood T cell repertoires in COVID-19 (dated by TCRdb to the early 2020s). Broadly, across the study: The collaborator samples originated in the United States, Italy and Spain and spanned the acute and convalescent phases of COVID-19. The prospective study material was composed of cDNA or gDNA derived from T cells, B-cell-depleted T cells, or PBMCs. The dataset comprised deeply sampled blood TCRbeta repertoires from subjects exposed to, actively infected with, or recovered from COVID-19. The repertoires were released in a freely available public database intended as a resource for research on the immune response to SARS-CoV-2. Samples were obtained from the ongoing ImmuneRACE study (first 160 participants) and from 1,254 subjects provided by 6 global collaborators. Sample metadata almost always included a de-identified subject ID, COVID-19 status, age in years and sex. HLA class I and class II types, where available, came from metadata supplied by the sample provider rather than from assay-based typing.

What the research found in general, with its limitations: The amount of clinical and demographic metadata varied by source and participant and was provided uncurated.

The immunoSEQ Assay, a bias-controlled multiplex PCR, was used to amplify TCRbeta CDR3 regions from genomic DNA. Processing in the source paper ran as follows. The number of nucleated cells in each sample was estimated by amplification of reference gene primers within the assay. Sequence reads were collapsed and filtered to measure the absolute abundance of every unique TCRbeta CDR3 rearrangement. For each sample, productive Simpson clonality was calculated by taking the square root of Simpson's diversity index across productive rearrangements. Drawn from immuneACCESS, this table holds only the in-frame rearrangements with V and J called that TCRdb kept. Clones are partly lost; checked studies trace under half to an unresolved V gene and leave the rest unexplained. For V, J and clone size, that table is used; D and trimming come from the DNA. Present in this sample are 400,000 or so clones, 80% to 90% of which were seen just once. Together, the top ten hold 1.1% of the sample.

A note on this clone: Which antigen it targets is not known. No base-level quality is on record; no much larger clone is a single base apart.

Enrolling through a virtual design, the prospective study's participants ranged in age from roughly 18 to 89 years and lived across 20 to 25 United States geographic areas. In the prospective study, participants were assigned to cohorts based on the clinical history participants reported in a screening survey and a study questionnaire. ImmuneRACE Cohort 3 recovered participants were defined by two consecutive negative NP/OP PCR tests, healthcare professional clearance, or symptom resolution. Mobile phlebotomists in the prospective study collected whole blood, serum and a nasopharyngeal or oropharyngeal swab from every participant. Over an approximately 2-month period, participants in the prospective study had the option of providing additional blood draws and questionnaires. Before DNA extraction, blood samples from the prospective study were shipped at room temperature or frozen. The CDR3 has 16 amino acids, counting the end cysteine and phenylalanine. Here the CDR3 DNA is all that survives: 48 bases in frame from base 1. V is cut by 0 bases and J by 8 bases, and the space between the germline ends is 18 bases. Taken from the germline V gene (reference sequence), the CDR1 and CDR2 loops are LGHDT and YNNKEL.

The TCR comes from a young man who had recovered from COVID-19. This chain joins TRBV3-1 (or the pseudogene TRBV3-2) to TRBJ2-3; the best D guess is TRBD2, with 6 bases matching. Input material: PBMCs or T cells enriched from blood (not recorded which). The DNA is TGTGCCAGCAGCCAAGATCTCGGGAGCCTATTGGGTACGCAGTATTTT. This translates into CASSQDLGSLLGTQYF.